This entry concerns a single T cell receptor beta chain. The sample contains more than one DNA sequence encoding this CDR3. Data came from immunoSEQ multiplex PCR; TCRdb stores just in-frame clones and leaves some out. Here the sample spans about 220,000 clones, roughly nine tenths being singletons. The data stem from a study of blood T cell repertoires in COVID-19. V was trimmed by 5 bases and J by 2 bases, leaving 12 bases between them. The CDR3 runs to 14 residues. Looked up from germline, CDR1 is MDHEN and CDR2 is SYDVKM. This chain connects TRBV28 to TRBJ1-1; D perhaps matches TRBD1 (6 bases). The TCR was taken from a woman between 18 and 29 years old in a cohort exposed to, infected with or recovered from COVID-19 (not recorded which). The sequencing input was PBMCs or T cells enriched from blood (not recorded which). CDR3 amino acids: CASSPGQLNTEAFF. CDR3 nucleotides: TGTGCCAGCAGTCCGGGACAACTAAACACTGAAGCTTTCTTT.